These 5 T cell receptor beta chains came from one sample sequenced in a study of Ad26.COV2.S vaccination and SARS-CoV-2 variants. This table comes from immunoSEQ multiplex PCR, and its TCRdb copy is limited to in-frame clones, with some not included. The sample has 300,000 to 500,000 clones; roughly nine tenths are singletons. As for treatment: 19 received Ad26.COV2.S at low or high dose, single or two shots; about 5 received placebo; per-sample allocation not given. The investigators took samples on day 63 after the first vaccine or placebo injection. The specimen comprised peripheral blood, sampled in a trial of Ad26.COV2.S vaccine versus placebo. These receptors were obtained from a person between 18 and 65 years old who received the Ad26.COV2.S COVID-19 vaccine or a placebo.

The CDR3: CASSLGGGLLSGTDTQYF. In nucleotides, the CDR3 is TGTGCCAGCAGCTTAGGAGGGGGTCTCCTAAGCGGCACAGATACGCAGTATTTT. The chain employs TRBV11-3 and TRBJ2-3; a weak D match, TRBD1 (6 bases). Germline V CDR1 and CDR2: SGHNT, YENEEA. Trimming shortened V by 1 base and J by 1 base, and 18 bases separated the two germline ends. This CDR3 region has 18 residues.

The rearrangement uses TRBV4-1 and TRBJ2-7, with TRBD2 identical over 9 bases. Germline V CDR1 and CDR2: MGHRA, YSYEKL. The CDR3 spans 16 residues. Trimming cost V 0 bases and J 0 bases; bases outside gene matches: 3. DNA of the CDR3: TGCGCCAGCAGCCAAGAACGAGCGGGGGGCTCCTACGAGCAGTACTTC. Protein: CASSQERAGGSYEQYF.

The V call is TRBV27, the J call TRBJ1-4; D is perhaps TRBD1 (6 bases). V was pared by 3 bases and J by 8 bases, with 16 bases between. The germline CDR1 and CDR2 sequences are MNHEY and SMNVEV (reference sequence). This CDR3 region has 15 residues. The CDR3 reads CASSFLRGAGEKLFF. The CDR3, as DNA: TGTGCCAGCAGTTTTTTGAGGGGGGCAGGGGAAAAACTGTTTTTT.

The chain's CDR3 is CASSFGWPGEGDTQYF. CDR3 DNA: TGCGCCAGCAGCTTCGGGTGGCCAGGTGAGGGAGATACGCAGTATTTT. The genes are TRBV5-1 and TRBJ2-3; D perhaps matches TRBD2 (5 bases). Germline CDR1 is SGHRS and CDR2 is YFSETQ. This CDR3 contains 16 residues. V shed 2 bases and J shed 5 bases, with 18 bases lying between them.

This clone has just one count. V and J are TRBV25-1 and TRBJ1-3; D remains unclear. The V gene lost 4 bases and the J gene lost 0 bases, with 10 bases spanning the gap. CDR3 length: 15 amino acids. Per the germline V gene, CDR1 is MGHDK and CDR2 is SYGVNS. The CDR3: CASSAGLFSGNTIYF. The CDR3, as DNA: TGTGCCAGCAGTGCCGGACTATTCTCTGGAAACACCATATATTTT.